This T cell receptor (beta chain) stems from a study of regulatory T cells in long-lasting Graves disease. Overall study context: Those with persistent Graves' disease had received antithyroid drugs for over 5 years with positive TSH receptor antibodies.

Assembly of TCR beta libraries relied on iRepertoire HTBI primers together with Arm-PCR of CDR3 regions. TCRdb reprocessed the multiplex PCR reads with MiXCR, giving one entry per CDR3 protein. The sample yields 300,000 to 500,000 distinct CDR3 sequences, less than 25% seen once. Time point noted: persistent/refractory GD, antithyroid drugs over 5 years with positive TRAb. RNA from PBMCs was the source of the TCR library. In Xi'an, China, an endocrinology department was the source of patients. EDTA tubes held roughly 10 milliliters of peripheral blood from each patient. This clonotype was picked up one time. CDR3 size: 15 residues. The ends lost 3 bases at V and 6 bases at J; junction bases unmatched: 11. In germline, CDR1 is DFQATT, CDR2 SNEGSKA (reference sequence).

The source was peripheral blood mononuclear cells (PBMCs), collected when the disease was refractory, from a patient treated with antithyroid drugs. The V call is TRBV20-1, the J call TRBJ2-7; the match to TRBD1 covers 10 bases. The TCR was taken from a female donor with Graves disease. The CDR3 reads CSASKDRDRGGEQYF. CDR3 nucleotide sequence: TGCAGTGCTAGCAAGGACCGGGACAGGGGAGGCGAGCAGTACTTC.